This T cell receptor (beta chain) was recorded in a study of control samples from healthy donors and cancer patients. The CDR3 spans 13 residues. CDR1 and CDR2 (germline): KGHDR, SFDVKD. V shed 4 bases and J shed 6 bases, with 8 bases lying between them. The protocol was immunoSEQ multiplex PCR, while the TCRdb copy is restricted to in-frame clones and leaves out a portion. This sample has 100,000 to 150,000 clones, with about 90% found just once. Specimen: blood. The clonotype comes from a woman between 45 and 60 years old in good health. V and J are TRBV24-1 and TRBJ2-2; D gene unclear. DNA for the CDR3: TGTGCCACCAGTGACTCCCGGGCCGGGGAGCTGTTTTTT. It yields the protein CATSDSRAGELFF.